A selection of T cell receptor beta chains follows, all from one sample in a study of blood T cell repertoires in COVID-19. Method: immunoSEQ multiplex PCR; TCRdb's copy keeps in-frame clones and lacks some. Of fewer than 150,000 clones in the sample, over 65% were seen once. Sample: peripheral blood. The receptors come from a middle-aged woman with acute or convalescent COVID-19. The CDR3 runs from the conserved cysteine through the conserved F or W. Fields, in order: D gene, J gene, V gene, clone size, CDR3 protein, CDR3 DNA. The D gene is left open where the match is weak. Some rows have no size entry. The others give once, few or many, or a class for an expanded clone.

- | TRBJ1-2 | TRBV19 | - | CASALGGNYGYTF | TGTGCCAGCGCCCTTGGGGGCAACTATGGCTACACCTTC
- | TRBJ1-2 | TRBV7-8 | - | CASSFKGGHGYTF | TGTGCCAGCAGCTTCAAGGGGGGGCATGGCTACACCTTC
- | TRBJ2-7 | TRBV5-4 | - | CASSPPYGEPYEQYF | TGTGCCAGCAGCCCACCCTACGGGGAGCCCTACGAGCAGTACTTC
- | TRBJ2-3 | TRBV27 | - | CACRTVTDTQYF | TGTGCCTGTCGGACAGTAACAGATACGCAGTATTTT
TRBD1 | TRBJ1-2 | TRBV19 | - | CASSMVGTARSYGYTF | TGTGCCAGTAGTATGGTCGGGACAGCAAGAAGCTATGGCTACACCTTC
- | TRBJ1-1 | TRBV19 | - | CASSTLTEAFF | TGTGCCAGTAGTACCCTCACTGAAGCTTTCTTT
- | TRBJ1-2 | TRBV7-2 | - | CASSSHNNYGYTF | TGTGCCAGCAGCTCCCACAATAACTATGGCTACACCTTC
TRBD2 | TRBJ2-7 | TRBV15 | once | CATRIAGGSYEQYF | TGTGCCACCCGTATAGCGGGGGGTTCCTACGAGCAGTACTTC
- | TRBJ2-3 | TRBV30 | - | CAWSSPGMNTDTQYF | TGTGCCTGGAGTTCCCCAGGGATGAACACAGATACGCAGTATTTT
- | TRBJ2-7 | TRBV21-1 | - | CASLGQGAYEQYF | TGTGCCAGCTTGGGACAGGGCGCCTACGAGCAGTACTTC
- | TRBJ1-2 | TRBV7-2 | - | CASGTQRIYGYTF | TGTGCCAGCGGGACACAGAGAATCTATGGCTACACCTTC
TRBD1 | TRBJ1-2 | TRBV28 | - | CASSYRGYGYTF | TGTGCCAGCAGCTACAGGGGGTATGGCTACACCTTC
- | TRBJ2-5 | TRBV30 | - | CAWSSGSELYQETQYF | TGTGCCTGGAGTAGCGGTAGCGAACTCTACCAAGAGACCCAGTACTTC
- | TRBJ1-5 | TRBV6-5 | - | CASSRPNQPQHF | TGTGCCAGCAGTCGTCCTAATCAGCCCCAGCATTTT
- | TRBJ1-5 | TRBV2 | once | CASKPGGGNQPQHF | TGTGCCAGCAAGCCGGGGGGCGGCAATCAGCCCCAGCATTTT
- | TRBJ1-2 | TRBV10-3 | few | CAISAQIPPYAYGYTF | TGTGCCATCAGTGCCCAGATTCCGCCATACGCCTATGGCTACACCTTC
- | TRBJ2-7 | TRBV7-2 | - | CASSFRPGFAYEQYF | TGTGCCAGCAGCTTCCGGCCAGGGTTCGCCTACGAGCAGTACTTC
- | TRBJ1-4 | TRBV7-2 | - | CASSLGPNEKLFF | TGTGCCAGCAGCTTAGGTCCGAATGAAAAACTGTTTTTT
- | TRBJ1-1 | TRBV21-1 | - | CLNGGLQEGYTEAFF | TGTCTAAACGGGGGGTTGCAGGAAGGGTACACTGAAGCTTTCTTT
- | TRBJ2-2 | TRBV19 | - | CASRPGAYTGELFF | TGTGCCAGTAGGCCGGGAGCTTACACCGGGGAGCTGTTTTTT
TRBD2 | TRBJ2-1 | TRBV7-9 | - | CASSLWSSGGEFF | TGTGCCAGCAGCTTATGGTCTAGCGGGGGGGAATTCTTC
- | TRBJ1-2 | TRBV7-2 | - | CASSPARTPNYGYTF | TGTGCCAGCAGCCCCGCGAGGACACCCAACTATGGCTACACCTTC
TRBD1 | TRBJ2-1 | TRBV7-7 | - | CASSRGGQGTDEQFF | TGTGCCAGCAGCCGAGGGGGACAGGGGACTGATGAGCAGTTCTTC
- | TRBJ2-7 | TRBV21-1 | few | CASSKEGGRTSSYEQYF | TGTGCCAGCAGCAAAGAGGGAGGCAGGACTAGCTCCTACGAGCAGTACTTC
TRBD2 | TRBJ2-7 | TRBV3-1/TRBV3-2 | once | CASSQRTSGWGEQYF | TGTGCCAGCAGCCAACGGACTAGCGGTTGGGGCGAGCAGTACTTC